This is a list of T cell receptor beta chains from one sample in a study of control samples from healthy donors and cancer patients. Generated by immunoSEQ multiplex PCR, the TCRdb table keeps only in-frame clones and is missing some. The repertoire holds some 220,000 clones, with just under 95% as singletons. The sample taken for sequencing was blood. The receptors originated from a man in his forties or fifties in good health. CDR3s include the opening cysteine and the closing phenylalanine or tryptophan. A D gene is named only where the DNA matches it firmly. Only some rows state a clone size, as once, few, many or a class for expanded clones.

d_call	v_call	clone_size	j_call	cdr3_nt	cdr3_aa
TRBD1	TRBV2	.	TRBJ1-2	TGTGCCAGCAGTGAGGCGGGACAGGGGATCTATGGCTACACCTTC	CASSEAGQGIYGYTF
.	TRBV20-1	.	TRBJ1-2	TGCAGTGCTGGGACACCCTATGGCTACACCTTC	CSAGTPYGYTF
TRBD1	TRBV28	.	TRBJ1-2	TGTGCCAGCAGTTTAACGTCGGACAGGGTCTATGGCTACACCTTC	CASSLTSDRVYGYTF
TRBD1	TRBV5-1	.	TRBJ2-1	TGCGCCAGCAGCTTCCCCGGGACAGGTTACAATGAGCAGTTCTTC	CASSFPGTGYNEQFF
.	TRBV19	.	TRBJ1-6	TGTGCCAGTAGTATACGGCTCTTGGGGAATTCACCCCTCCACTTT	CASSIRLLGNSPLHF
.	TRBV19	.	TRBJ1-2	TGTGCCAGTAGTACGGGTCAGTCCATTAACTATGGCTACACCTTC	CASSTGQSINYGYTF
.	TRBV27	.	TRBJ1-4	TGTGCCAGCAGTTTAGCCGGGTTCCCTGAAAAACTGTTTTTT	CASSLAGFPEKLFF
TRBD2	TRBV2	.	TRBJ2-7	TGTGCCAGCAACGGGGCGGGAGGGACCTACGAGCAGTACTTC	CASNGAGGTYEQYF
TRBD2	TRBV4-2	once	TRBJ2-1	TGTGCCAGCAGCCAAGATTTCGGGGCTAGCGGGGGGTCGCGTCAGTTCTTC	CASSQDFGASGGSRQFF
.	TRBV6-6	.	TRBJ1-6	TGTGCCAGCAGTTACGGGGCAGGTCGACCACCCCTCCACTTT	CASSYGAGRPPLHF
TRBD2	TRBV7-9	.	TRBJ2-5	TGTGCCAGCAGCCCGGGACTAGCGGTCGAGACCCAGTACTTC	CASSPGLAVETQYF
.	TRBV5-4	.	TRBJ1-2	TGTGCCAGCAGCGCCGGCGGCAGGGACTATGGCTACACCTTC	CASSAGGRDYGYTF
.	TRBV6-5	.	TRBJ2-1	TGTGCCAGCAGCCGCCCCGGGGGATCCTACAATGAGCAGTTCTTC	CASSRPGGSYNEQFF
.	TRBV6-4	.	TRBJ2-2	TGTGCCAGCGGAGAACAAGCGAACACCGGGGAGCTGTTTTTT	CASGEQANTGELFF
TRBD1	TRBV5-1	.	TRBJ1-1	TGCGCCAGCAGCTTACGACAGGGCCCGGGCACTGAAGCTTTCTTT	CASSLRQGPGTEAFF
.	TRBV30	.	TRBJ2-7	TGTGCCTGGAGGCCCCGGGACTACGAGCAGTACTTC	CAWRPRDYEQYF
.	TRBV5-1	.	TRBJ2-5	TGCGCCAGCAGCCCCCGACACTCCCAAGAGACCCAGTACTTC	CASSPRHSQETQYF
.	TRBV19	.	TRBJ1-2	TGTGCCAGTAGTATACGGGACGGATACTATGGCTACACCTTC	CASSIRDGYYGYTF
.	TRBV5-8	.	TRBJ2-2	TGTGCCAGCAGCCCCAGACTCGACACCGGGGAGCTGTTTTTT	CASSPRLDTGELFF
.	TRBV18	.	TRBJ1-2	TGTGCCAGCTCACCCTATGGACAGAGCTATGGCTACACCTTC	CASSPYGQSYGYTF
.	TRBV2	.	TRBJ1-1	TGTGCCAGCAGTGTGGCGGCTGTCGCTTTCTTT	CASSVAAVAFF
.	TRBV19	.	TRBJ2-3	TGTGCCAGTAGTATCTCAGGGGCCGGGGATACGCAGTATTTT	CASSISGAGDTQYF
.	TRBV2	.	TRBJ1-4	TGTGCCGGCGTCTCTACCCTAACTAATGAAAAACTGTTTTTT	CAGVSTLTNEKLFF
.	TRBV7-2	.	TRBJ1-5	TGTGCCAGCAGCTTAGACGGTCAGCCCCAGCATTTT	CASSLDGQPQHF
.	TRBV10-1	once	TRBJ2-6	TGCGCCAGCAGTGAGGGGCAGGCTCCGGGGGCCAACGTCCTGACTTTC	CASSEGQAPGANVLTF
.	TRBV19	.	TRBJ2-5	TGTGCCAGTAGTATCGGCGGACTCAATCAAGAGACCCAGTACTTC	CASSIGGLNQETQYF
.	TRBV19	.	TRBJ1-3	TGTGCCAGTAGTATCCGGGAGGAGAGAAACACCATATATTTT	CASSIREERNTIYF
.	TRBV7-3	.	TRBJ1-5	TGTGCCAGCAGCCAGGGGTCTGGACAGCCCCAGCATTTT	CASSQGSGQPQHF
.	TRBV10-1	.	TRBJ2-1	TGCGCCAGCAGTCCTGGGCCCGCCAGGAATGAGCAGTTCTTC	CASSPGPARNEQFF
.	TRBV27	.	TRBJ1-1	TGTGCCAGCAGTGCCACAGGGTACACTGAAGCTTTCTTT	CASSATGYTEAFF
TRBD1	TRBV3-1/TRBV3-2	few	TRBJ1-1	TGTGCCAGCAGCCTAGGGGGCGTTTTGGCTTTCTTT	CASSLGGVLAFF
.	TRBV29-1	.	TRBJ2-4	TGCAGCGTTGTGGGGGATAAACTAGCCAAAAACATTCAGTACTTC	CSVVGDKLAKNIQYF
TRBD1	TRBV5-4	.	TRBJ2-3	TGTGCCAGCAGTCAATACGGGGGACAGGGGACGAATACGCAGTATTTT	CASSQYGGQGTNTQYF
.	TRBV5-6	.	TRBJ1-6	TGTGCCAGCAGCTTGGCGGGGGTGAGCTCCTATAATTCACCCCTCCACTTT	CASSLAGVSSYNSPLHF
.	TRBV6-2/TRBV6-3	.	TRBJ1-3	TGTGCCAGCAGTCCCGGGACATCCGGGAACACCATATATTTT	CASSPGTSGNTIYF
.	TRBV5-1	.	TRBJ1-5	TGCGCCAGCAGCTTGGAGGGGGGCGCGAATCAGCCCCAGCATTTT	CASSLEGGANQPQHF
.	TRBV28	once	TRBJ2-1	TGTGCCAGCAGTTTAGGGGGCTCCTACAATGAGCAGTTCTTC	CASSLGGSYNEQFF
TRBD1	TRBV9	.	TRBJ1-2	TGTGCCAGCAGGTTAGGACAGGGGACCTATGGCTACACCTTC	CASRLGQGTYGYTF
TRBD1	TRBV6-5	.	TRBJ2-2	TGTGCCACGGCTTCCGACAGGGTCACCGGGGAGCTGTTTTTT	CATASDRVTGELFF
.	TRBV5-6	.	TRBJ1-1	TGTGCCGGCAGCTACGAAGACAGCATAATGAACACTGAAGCTTTCTTT	CAGSYEDSIMNTEAFF
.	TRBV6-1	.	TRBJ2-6	TGTGCCAGCAGTGAAGGGGGGGATGGGGCCAACGTCCTGACTTTC	CASSEGGDGANVLTF
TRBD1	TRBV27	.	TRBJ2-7	TGTGCCAGCGGACAGGGGCTTTCTAACGAGCAGTACTTC	CASGQGLSNEQYF
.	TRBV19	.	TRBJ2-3	TGTGCCAGTAGTATGAGAGGGGCAAGAGGTCCCACAGATACGCAGTATTTT	CASSMRGARGPTDTQYF
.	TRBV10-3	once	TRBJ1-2	TGTGCCATCAGTGAGGACCAATATGGCTACACCTTC	CAISEDQYGYTF
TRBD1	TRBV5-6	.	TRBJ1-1	TGTGCCAGCAGCTTGGGAAGGGGGCTGGCTGAAGCTTTCTTT	CASSLGRGLAEAFF
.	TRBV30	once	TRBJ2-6	TGTGCCTGGAGTGTACCGTCCAGCTCTGGGGCCAACGTCCTGACTTTC	CAWSVPSSSGANVLTF
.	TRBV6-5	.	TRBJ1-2	TGTGCCAGCAGGGAGACGGGGACTAACTATGGCTACACCTTC	CASRETGTNYGYTF